Listed here is a single T cell receptor (beta chain). What it binds is unknown. The CDR3 is made up of 19 amino acids. Trimming cost V 4 bases and J 0 bases; bases outside gene matches: 17. Germline assignment: CDR1 KGHSH and CDR2 LQKENI. Original methodology: Without quality scores, immunoSEQ junctional reads could not be filtered like full-length reads. The data were produced by immunoSEQ multiplex PCR, yet TCRdb's version contains in-frame clones alone and is incomplete. The V and J calls and clone size come from that table; D and trimming were worked out from the DNA. The sample consists of 600,000 to 750,000 clones, roughly 72% of them appearing once. Recent acute infections and vaccinations were absent in the healthy HIV-negative adult donors. The sample comes from a study of shared clonotypes between healthy human individuals. Whole-study context: Used for every donor were three CD4 naive, three CD4 memory, two CD8 naive and one CD8 memory plate. Study results and caveats: Naive subsets usually exceeded memory subsets in estimated richness.

This chain joins TRBV18 and TRBJ2-7, with TRBD1 matching over 8 bases. This receptor was identified in a woman aged 30 to 39 in good health. The sample taken for sequencing was memory CD4+ T cells sorted from blood. Documented subset: CD45RA-negative fraction. CDR3 coding DNA: TGTGCCAGCTCACAACGACAGGGGACGGCAAGGGTAAACTCCTACGAGCAGTACTTC. Residues: CASSQRQGTARVNSYEQYF.